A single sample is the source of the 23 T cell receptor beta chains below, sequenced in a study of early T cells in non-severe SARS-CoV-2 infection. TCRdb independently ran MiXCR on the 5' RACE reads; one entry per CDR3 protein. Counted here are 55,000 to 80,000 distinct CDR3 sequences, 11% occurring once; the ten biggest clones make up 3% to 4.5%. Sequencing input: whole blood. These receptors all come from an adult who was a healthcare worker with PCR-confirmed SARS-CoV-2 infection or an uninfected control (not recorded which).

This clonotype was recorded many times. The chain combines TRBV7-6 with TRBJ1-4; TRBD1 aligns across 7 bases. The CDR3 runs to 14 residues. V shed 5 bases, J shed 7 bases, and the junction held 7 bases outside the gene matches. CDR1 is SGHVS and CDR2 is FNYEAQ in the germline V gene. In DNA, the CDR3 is TGTGCCAGCAGCCTAGGGGGCTTTAGTGAAAAACTGTTTTTT. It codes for CASSLGGFSEKLFF.

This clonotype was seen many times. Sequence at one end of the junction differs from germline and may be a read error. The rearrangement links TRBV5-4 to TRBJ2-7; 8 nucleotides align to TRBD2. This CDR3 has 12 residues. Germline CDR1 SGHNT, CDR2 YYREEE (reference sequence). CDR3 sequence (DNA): TGTGCCAGCAGCGGGGCGGGGGGCGAGGAGTACTTC. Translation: CASSGAGGEEYF.

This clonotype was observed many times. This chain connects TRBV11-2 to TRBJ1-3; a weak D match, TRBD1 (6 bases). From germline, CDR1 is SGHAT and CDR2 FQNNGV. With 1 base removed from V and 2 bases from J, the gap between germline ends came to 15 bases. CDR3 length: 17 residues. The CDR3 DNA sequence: TGTGCCAGCAGCTTAGCGAAAGGGGGTTATCCTGGAAACACCATATATTTT. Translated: CASSLAKGGYPGNTIYF. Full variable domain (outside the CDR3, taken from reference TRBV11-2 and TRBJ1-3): EAGVAQSPRYKIIEKRQSVAFWCNPISGHATLYWYQQILGQGPKLLIQFQNNGVVDDSQLPKDRFSAERLKGVDSTLKIQPAKLEDSAVYLCASSLAKGGYPGNTIYFGEGSWLTVV.

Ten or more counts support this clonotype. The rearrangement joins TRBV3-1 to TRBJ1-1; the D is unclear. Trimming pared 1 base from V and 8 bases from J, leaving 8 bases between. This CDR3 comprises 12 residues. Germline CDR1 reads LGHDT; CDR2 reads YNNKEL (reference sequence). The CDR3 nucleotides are TGTGCCAGCAGCCAAGTGGGGAAAGAAGCTTTCTTT. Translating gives CASSQVGKEAFF.

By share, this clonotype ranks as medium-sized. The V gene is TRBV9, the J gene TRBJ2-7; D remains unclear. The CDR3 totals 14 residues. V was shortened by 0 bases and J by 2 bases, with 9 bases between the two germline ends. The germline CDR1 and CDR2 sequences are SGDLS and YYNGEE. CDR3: CASSVGGDPYEQYF. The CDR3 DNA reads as TGTGCCAGCAGCGTAGGTGGAGACCCCTACGAGCAGTACTTC. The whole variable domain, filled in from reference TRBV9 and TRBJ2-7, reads DSGVTQTPKHLITATGQRVTLRCSPRSGDLSVYWYQQSLDQGLQFLIQYYNGEERAKGNILERFSAQQFPDLHSELNLSSLELGDSALYFCASSVGGDPYEQYFGPGTRLTVT.

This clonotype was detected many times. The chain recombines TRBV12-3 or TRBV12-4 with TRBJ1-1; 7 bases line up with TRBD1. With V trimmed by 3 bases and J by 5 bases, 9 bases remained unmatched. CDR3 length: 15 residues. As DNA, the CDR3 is TGTGCCAGCAGTTTGGCTCGGACAGGACGAACTGAAGCTTTCTTT. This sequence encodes CASSLARTGRTEAFF.

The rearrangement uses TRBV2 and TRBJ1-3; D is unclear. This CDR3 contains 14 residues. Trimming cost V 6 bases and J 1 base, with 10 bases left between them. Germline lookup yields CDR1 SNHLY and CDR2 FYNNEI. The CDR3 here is CASRPGLSGNTIYF. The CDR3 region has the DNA TGTGCCAGCAGGCCAGGCCTTTCTGGAAACACCATATATTTT.

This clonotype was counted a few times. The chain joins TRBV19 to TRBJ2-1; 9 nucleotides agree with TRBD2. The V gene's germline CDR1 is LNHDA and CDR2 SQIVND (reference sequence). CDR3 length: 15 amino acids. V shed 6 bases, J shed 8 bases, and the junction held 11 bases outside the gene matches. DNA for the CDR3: TGTGCCAGTAGCCAGCGGGAGGACGGTCGGGATGAGCAGTTCTTC. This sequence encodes CASSQREDGRDEQFF.

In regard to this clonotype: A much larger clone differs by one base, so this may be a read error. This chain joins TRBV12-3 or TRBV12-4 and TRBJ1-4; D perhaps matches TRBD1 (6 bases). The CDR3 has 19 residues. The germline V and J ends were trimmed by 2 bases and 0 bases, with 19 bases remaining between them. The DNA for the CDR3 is TGTGCCAGCAGTTTAAATCCCGGGACACAGAAAGCAACTAATGAAAAACTGTTTTTT. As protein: CASSLNPGTQKATNEKLFF.

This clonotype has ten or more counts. CDR3 in DNA: TGTGCCAGCAGCTTAATGTCATCGGAGACTAACTATGGCTACACCTTC. Amino acid sequence: CASSLMSSETNYGYTF. This sequence joins TRBV5-6 and TRBJ1-2; D not resolved. V was clipped by 2 bases and J by 0 bases, with 14 bases between them. The CDR3 is 16 amino acids. Germline-derived CDR1 and CDR2 are SGHDT and YYEEEE.

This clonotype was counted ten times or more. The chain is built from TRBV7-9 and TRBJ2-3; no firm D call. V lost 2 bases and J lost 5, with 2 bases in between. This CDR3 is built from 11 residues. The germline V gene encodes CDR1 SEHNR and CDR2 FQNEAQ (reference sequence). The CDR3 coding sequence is TGTGCCAGCAGCTTATTAGATACGCAGTATTTT. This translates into CASSLLDTQYF. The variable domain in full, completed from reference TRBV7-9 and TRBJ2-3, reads DTGVSQNPRHKITKRGQNVTFRCDPISEHNRLYWYRQTLGQGPEFLTYFQNEAQLEKSRLLSDRFSAERPKGSFSTLEIQRTEQGDSAMYLCASSLLDTQYFGPGTRLTVL.

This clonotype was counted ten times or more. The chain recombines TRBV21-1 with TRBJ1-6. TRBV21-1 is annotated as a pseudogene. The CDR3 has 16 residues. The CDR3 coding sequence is TGTGCCAGCAGCAAAGGCGAAGGGGCCCATAATTCACCCCTCCACTTT. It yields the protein CASSKGEGAHNSPLHF.

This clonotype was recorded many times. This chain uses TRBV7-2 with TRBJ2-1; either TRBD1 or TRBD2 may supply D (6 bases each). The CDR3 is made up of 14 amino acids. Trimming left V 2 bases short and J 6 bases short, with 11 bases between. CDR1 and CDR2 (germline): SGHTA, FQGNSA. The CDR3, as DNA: TGTGCCAGCAGCTTATCTGGGGGGCTCAATGAGCAGTTCTTC. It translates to CASSLSGGLNEQFF.

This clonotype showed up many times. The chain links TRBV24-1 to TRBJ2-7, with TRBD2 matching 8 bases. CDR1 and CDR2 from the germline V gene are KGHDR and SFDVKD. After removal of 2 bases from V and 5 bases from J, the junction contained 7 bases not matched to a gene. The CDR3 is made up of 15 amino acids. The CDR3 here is CATSDSAGGVDEQYF. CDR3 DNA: TGTGCCACCAGTGATTCTGCGGGAGGTGTGGACGAGCAGTACTTC.

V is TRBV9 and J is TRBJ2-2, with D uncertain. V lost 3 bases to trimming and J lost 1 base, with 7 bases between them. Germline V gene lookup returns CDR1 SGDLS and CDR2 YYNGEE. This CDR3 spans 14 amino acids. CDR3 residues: CASSATVNTGELFF. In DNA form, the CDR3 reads TGTGCCAGCAGCGCCACAGTGAACACCGGGGAGCTGTTTTTT.

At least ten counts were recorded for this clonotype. This CDR3 is CSATVGANYGYTF. The CDR3 DNA sequence: TGCAGTGCTACCGTGGGTGCTAACTATGGCTACACCTTC. The J gene is TRBJ1-2, the V gene TRBV20-1; D not resolved. The CDR3 contains 13 residues. Trimming pared 4 bases from V and 0 bases from J, leaving 9 bases between. Germline V gene lookup returns CDR1 DFQATT and CDR2 SNEGSKA (reference sequence).

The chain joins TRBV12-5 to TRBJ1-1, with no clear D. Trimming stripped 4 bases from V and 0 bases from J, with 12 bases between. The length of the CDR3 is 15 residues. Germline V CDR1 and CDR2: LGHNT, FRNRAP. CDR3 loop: CASGSPDGMNTEAFF. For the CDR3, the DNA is TGTGCTAGTGGTTCTCCGGACGGTATGAACACTGAAGCTTTCTTT.

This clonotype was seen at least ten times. In DNA, the CDR3 is TGTGCCAGCACCGAAGGGGGCAGTTTAACCTACGAGCAGTACTTC. Translating gives CASTEGGSLTYEQYF. This sequence joins TRBV6-1 and TRBJ2-7; 7 bases are shared with TRBD1. The germline V gene encodes CDR1 MNHNS and CDR2 SASEGT. The CDR3 has 15 residues. V shed 7 bases and J 2 bases; nucleotides not matched to a gene: 11.

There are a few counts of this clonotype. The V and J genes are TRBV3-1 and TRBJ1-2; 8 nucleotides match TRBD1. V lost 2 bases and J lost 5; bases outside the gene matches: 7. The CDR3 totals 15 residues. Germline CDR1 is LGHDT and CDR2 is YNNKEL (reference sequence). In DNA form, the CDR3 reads TGTGCCAGCAGCCAACCGGGACAGGCGGAGTATGGCTACACCTTC. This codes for CASSQPGQAEYGYTF.

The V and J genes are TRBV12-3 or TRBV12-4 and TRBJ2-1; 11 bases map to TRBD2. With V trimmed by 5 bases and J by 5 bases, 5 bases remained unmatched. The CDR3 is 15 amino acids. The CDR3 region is CASSPSGGSNNEQFF. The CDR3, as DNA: TGTGCCAGCAGTCCTAGCGGGGGGAGCAACAATGAGCAGTTCTTC.

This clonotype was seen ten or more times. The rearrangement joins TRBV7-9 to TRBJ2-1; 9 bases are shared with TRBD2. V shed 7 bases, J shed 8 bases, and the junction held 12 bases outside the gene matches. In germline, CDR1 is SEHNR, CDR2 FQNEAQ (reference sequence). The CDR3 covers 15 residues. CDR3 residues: CASTVGAGGPYEQFF. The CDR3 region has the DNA TGTGCCAGCACCGTGGGTGCGGGAGGGCCCTATGAGCAGTTCTTC.

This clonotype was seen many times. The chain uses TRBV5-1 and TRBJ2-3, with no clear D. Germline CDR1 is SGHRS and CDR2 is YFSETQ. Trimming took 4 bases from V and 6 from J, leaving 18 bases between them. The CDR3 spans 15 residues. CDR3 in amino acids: CASSPGFTLSDTQYF. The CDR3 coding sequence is TGCGCCAGCAGCCCCGGATTTACCCTTTCCGATACGCAGTATTTT. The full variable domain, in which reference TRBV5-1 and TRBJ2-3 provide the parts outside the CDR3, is KAGVTQTPRYLIKTRGQQVTLSCSPISGHRSVSWYQQTPGQGLQFLFEYFSETQRNKGNFPGRFSGRQFSNSRSEMNVSTLELGDSALYLCASSPGFTLSDTQYFGPGTRLTVL.

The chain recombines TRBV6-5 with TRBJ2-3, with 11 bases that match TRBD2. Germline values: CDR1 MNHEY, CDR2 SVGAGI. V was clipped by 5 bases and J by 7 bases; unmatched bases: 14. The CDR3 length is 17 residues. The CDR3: CASSPLTPTSGINTQYF. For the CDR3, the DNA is TGTGCCAGCAGTCCCCTCACCCCGACTAGCGGGATAAATACGCAGTATTTT.